These 8 T cell receptor delta chains came from one sample sequenced in a study of gamma delta lymphoproliferative disorders and STAT genes. TCRdb used CATT to re-call clones from the multiplex PCR reads. The sample lists about 1,500 delta-chain clones, 2.9% occurring once. PBMCs from patients and controls supplied the genomic DNA for sequencing. The sample comprised blood. These receptors were taken from a human donor in good health.

By its share, this clone is large. Other DNA sequences in the same sample also yield this CDR3. The chain combines TRDV2 with TRDJ1, with 9 bases that match TRDD3. V shed 3 bases and J 4 bases; nucleotides not matched to a gene: 17. Germline-derived CDR1 and CDR2 are GEAIGNYY and EKD. The CDR3 consists of 18 residues. CDR3 protein: CACDSMGLGDLTGDKLIF. DNA for the CDR3: TGTGCCTGTGACTCGATGGGACTGGGGGACTTAACGGGCGATAAACTCATCTTT.

This clone was observed a few times. A far larger clone is just one base off, so this is likely a read error. V is TRDV2 and J is TRDJ3; 10 bases fit TRDD3. CDR1 and CDR2 from the germline V gene are GEAIGNYY and EKD. This CDR3 has 23 residues. The CDR3 is CACDLVLGDPGRDSSRDTRQMFF. CDR3 nucleotides: TGTGCCTGTGACCTAGTACTGGGGGATCCGGGTCGGGATAGCTCCCGGGACACCCGACAGATGTTTTTC.

This clone was seen more than once but under ten times. TCRdb's protein, taken from a much larger clone, differs from this DNA's translation at residue 3, likely owing to a read error; the protein displayed comes from the DNA. The rearrangement uses TRDV1 and TRDJ1; the D call may be TRDD2 or TRDD3 (6 bases each). Germline V gives CDR1 TSWWSYY, CDR2 QGS. The CDR3 contains 22 residues. CDR3 nucleotide sequence: TGTGCTCCTGGGGAACTAGAAATCCCTTCCGTATATAGCGCATGGCTAGACGATAAACTCATCTTT. It encodes CAPGELEIPSVYSAWLDDKLIF.

On this clone itself: This likely came from a read error, as a far larger clone is one base away. Other DNA sequences in the same sample also yield this CDR3. This sequence joins TRDV2 and TRDJ3, with 12 bases that match TRDD3. The CDR3 totals 18 residues. From germline, CDR1 is GEAIGNYY and CDR2 EKD. Trimming at V came to 0 bases and at J to 8 bases, leaving 7 bases not matched to a gene. CDR3 region: CACDTLTGGYSHTRQMFF. CDR3 coding DNA: TGTGCCTGTGACACCCTCACTGGGGGATACTCGCACACCCGACAGATGTTTTTC.

The sample holds a few counts of this clone. A far larger clone is one base from this, pointing to a likely read error. CDR3 in amino acids: CACDTPRFYWGSTDKLIF. CDR3 nucleotides: TGTGCCTGTGACACACCAAGGTTTTACTGGGGGAGCACCGATAAACTCATCTTT. The V gene is TRDV2, the J gene TRDJ1; the match to TRDD3 covers 9 bases. The V segment lost 1 base and the J segment 1 base; nucleotides outside the gene matches: 12. The CDR3 has 18 residues. Looked up from germline, CDR1 is GEAIGNYY and CDR2 is EKD.

The sample holds a few counts of this clone. A far larger clone lies a single base away; this is likely a read error. In the same sample, other DNA sequences code for this CDR3. The J gene is TRDJ1, the V gene TRDV2, with 8 bases aligning to TRDD3. Germline V gives CDR1 GEAIGNYY, CDR2 EKD. The CDR3 covers 18 residues. The CDR3 sequence: CACDTGVYWGWYTDKLIF. Written as DNA, the CDR3 is TGTGCCTGTGACACCGGTGTTTACTGGGGGTGGTACACCGACAAACTCATCTTT.

This clone appeared a few times. A junction end diverges from the germline sequence, so it may reflect a read error. Other DNA sequences from this sample encode an identical CDR3 as well. The chain has TRDV1 and TRDJ1; 8 bases map to TRDD3. Germline V gives CDR1 TSWWSYY, CDR2 QGS. The CDR3 has 19 amino acids. The CDR3 spells CALGELSGYWGPDTDKPIF. CDR3 DNA: TGTGCTCTTGGGGAACTCTCTGGGTACTGGGGGCCGGACACCGATAAACCCATCTTT.

In this sample, this clone turned up a few times. For the J gene the call is TRDJ1; the V gene lacks a call; the D call TRDD3 from the table was never checked on the DNA. The CDR3 runs 20 residues. The CDR3, as DNA: TGTGCTTCATTGTGCCTTCCTAAGATACTGGGGGATGAGGAAGTATGTAAACTCATCTTT. Protein: CASLCLPKILGDEEVCKLIF.